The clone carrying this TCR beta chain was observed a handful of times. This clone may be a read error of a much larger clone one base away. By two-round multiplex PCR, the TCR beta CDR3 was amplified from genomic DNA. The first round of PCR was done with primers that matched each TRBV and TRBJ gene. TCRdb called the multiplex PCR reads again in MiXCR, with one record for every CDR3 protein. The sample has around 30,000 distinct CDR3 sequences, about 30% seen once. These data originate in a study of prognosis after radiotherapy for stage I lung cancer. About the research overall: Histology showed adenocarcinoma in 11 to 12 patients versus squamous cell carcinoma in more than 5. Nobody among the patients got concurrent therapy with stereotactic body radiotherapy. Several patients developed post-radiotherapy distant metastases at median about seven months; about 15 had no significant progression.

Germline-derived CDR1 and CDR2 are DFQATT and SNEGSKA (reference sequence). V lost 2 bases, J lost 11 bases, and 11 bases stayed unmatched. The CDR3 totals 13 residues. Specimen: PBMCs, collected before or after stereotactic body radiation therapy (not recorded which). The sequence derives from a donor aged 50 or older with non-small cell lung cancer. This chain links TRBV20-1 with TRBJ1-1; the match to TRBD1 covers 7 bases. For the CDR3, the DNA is TGCAGTGCTAGACACAGGGGTTCCTTATCCGCTTTCTTT. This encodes CSARHRGSLSAFF.